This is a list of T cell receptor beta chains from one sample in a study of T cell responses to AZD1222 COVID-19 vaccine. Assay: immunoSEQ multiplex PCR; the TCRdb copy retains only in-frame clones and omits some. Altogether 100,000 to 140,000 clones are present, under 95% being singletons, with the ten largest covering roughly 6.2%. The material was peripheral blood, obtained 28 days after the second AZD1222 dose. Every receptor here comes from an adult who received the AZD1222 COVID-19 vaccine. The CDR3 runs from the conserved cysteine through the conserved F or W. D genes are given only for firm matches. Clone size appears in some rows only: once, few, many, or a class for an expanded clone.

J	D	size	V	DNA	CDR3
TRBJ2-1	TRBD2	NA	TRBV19	TGTGCCAGTAGACCGGGACTAGCGGGATTCTACAATGAGCAGTTCTTC	CASRPGLAGFYNEQFF
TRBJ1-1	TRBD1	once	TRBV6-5	TGTGCCAGCAGTCATACAGGGGGCGTCACTGAAGCTTTCTTT	CASSHTGGVTEAFF
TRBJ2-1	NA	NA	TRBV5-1	TGCGCCAGCAGCTGGGGCGGGAATAGAAATGAGCAGTTCTTC	CASSWGGNRNEQFF
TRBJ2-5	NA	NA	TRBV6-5	TGTGCCAGCAGGGAGAACAGAAACTGGTACTTC	CASRENRNWYF
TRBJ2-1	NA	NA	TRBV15	TGTGCCACCAGCAGAGATCGTCGGGGAAAAGGGCCCAATGAGCAGTTCTTC	CATSRDRRGKGPNEQFF
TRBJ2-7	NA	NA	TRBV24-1	TGTGCCACCAGTGCTGCAGGGCTCTACGAGCAGTACTTC	CATSAAGLYEQYF
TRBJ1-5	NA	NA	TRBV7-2	TGTCCCACCACCGGGCAGGGAGGATGGTCTAGCAATCAGCCCCAGCATTTT	CPTTGQGGWSSNQPQHF
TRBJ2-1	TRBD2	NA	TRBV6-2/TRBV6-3	TGTGCCAGCAGTTACCGGGGAGGGCCCAAATCCCCCGAGCAGTTCTTC	CASSYRGGPKSPEQFF
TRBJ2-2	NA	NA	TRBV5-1	TGCGCCAGCACAAGGTCAATGTCAGACACCGGGGAGCTGTTTTTT	CASTRSMSDTGELFF
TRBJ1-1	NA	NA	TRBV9	TGTGCCAGCAGCGTAGTTCTTGTGGGCACTGAAGCTTTCTTT	CASSVVLVGTEAFF
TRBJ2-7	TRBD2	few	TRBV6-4	TGTGCCAGCAGTGTTAGGCGAGGGAGGGACTACGAGCAGTACTTC	CASSVRRGRDYEQYF
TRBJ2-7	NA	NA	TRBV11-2	TGTGCCAGCAGCCCCATGGGGGACTGGCAGTACTTC	CASSPMGDWQYF
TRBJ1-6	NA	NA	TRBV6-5	TGTGCCAGCATAGAAGGCGGCTATAATTCACCCCTCCACTTT	CASIEGGYNSPLHF
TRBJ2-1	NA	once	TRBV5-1	TGCGCCAGCAGCTTGGCACAGGGTTCCTACAATGAGCAGTTCTTC	CASSLAQGSYNEQFF
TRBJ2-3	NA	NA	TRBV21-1	TGTGCCAGCAGCACATACAGGGGGCGAATCACAGATACGCAGTATTTT	CASSTYRGRITDTQYF
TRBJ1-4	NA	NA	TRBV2	TGTGCCAGCAATTGGGCAGGGCAGGAAGAAAAACTGTTTTTT	CASNWAGQEEKLFF
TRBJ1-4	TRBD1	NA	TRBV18	TGTGCCAGCTCAGCCGGGACAGCCCCAACTAATGAAAAACTGTTTTTT	CASSAGTAPTNEKLFF
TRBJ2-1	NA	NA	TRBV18	TGTGCCAGCTCACCTCGATATGACAATGAGCAGTTCTTC	CASSPRYDNEQFF
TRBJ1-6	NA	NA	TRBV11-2	TGTGCCAGCAGACTGGGACTCATAAATTCACCCCTCCACTTT	CASRLGLINSPLHF
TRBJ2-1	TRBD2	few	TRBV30	TGTGCCTGGAGTGCGGGGGGTACGCCCTACAATGAGCAGTTCTTC	CAWSAGGTPYNEQFF
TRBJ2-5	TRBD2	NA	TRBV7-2	TGTGCCAGCAGCTCCGGACTAGCGTTAGAGACCCAGTACTTC	CASSSGLALETQYF
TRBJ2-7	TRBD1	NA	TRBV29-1	TGCAGCGTTCTAAGGGGGCTATACGAGCAGTACTTC	CSVLRGLYEQYF
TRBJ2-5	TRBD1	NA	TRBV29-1	TGCAGCGTTTTGGACAGGCCCCTCCAAGAGACCCAGTACTTC	CSVLDRPLQETQYF
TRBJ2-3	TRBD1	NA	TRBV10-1	TGCGCCAGCAGGACAGGGGCCGATACGCAGTATTTT	CASRTGADTQYF
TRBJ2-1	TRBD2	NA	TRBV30	TGTGCCTGGAGCCGACCTAGCGGGAGCTCCTACAATGAGCAGTTCTTC	CAWSRPSGSSYNEQFF
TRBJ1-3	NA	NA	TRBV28	TGTGCCAGCAGTTTATCGGGGAGCTCTGGAAACACCATATATTTT	CASSLSGSSGNTIYF
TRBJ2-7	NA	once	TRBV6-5	TGTGCCAGCAGTTACGGGACAGCGGGTACCTACGAGCAGTACTTC	CASSYGTAGTYEQYF
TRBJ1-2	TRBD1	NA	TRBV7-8	TGTGCCAGCAGCTTATTGGGACAGGGGTTAAATGGCTACACCTTC	CASSLLGQGLNGYTF
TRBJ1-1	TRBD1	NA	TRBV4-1	TGCGCCAGCAGCTATCCGGGACAGGACCCTGAAGCTTTCTTT	CASSYPGQDPEAFF
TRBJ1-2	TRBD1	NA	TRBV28	TGTGCCAGCAGTACGCAGGGGGCGAAGAACTATGGCTACACCTTC	CASSTQGAKNYGYTF
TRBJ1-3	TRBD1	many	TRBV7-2	TGTGCCAGCAGCTCGCGGACAGGGCCGGGAAACACCATATATTTT	CASSSRTGPGNTIYF
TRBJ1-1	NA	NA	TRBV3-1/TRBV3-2	TGTGCCAGCAGCCAAGACCCCACCTCGAACACTGAAGCTTTCTTT	CASSQDPTSNTEAFF
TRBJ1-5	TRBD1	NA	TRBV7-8	TGTGCCAGCAGCTCGCAAAACAGGGGGCAACAGCCCCAGCATTTT	CASSSQNRGQQPQHF
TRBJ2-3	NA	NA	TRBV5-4	TGTGCCAGCAGCTTGGAGGGACAACCCACAGATACGCAGTATTTT	CASSLEGQPTDTQYF
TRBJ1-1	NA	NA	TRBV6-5	TGTGCCAGCAGTTCTTGGACTGAAGCTTTCTTT	CASSSWTEAFF
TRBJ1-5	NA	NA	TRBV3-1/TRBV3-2	TGTGCCAGCAGCCAAGATCCAGGGGCGACTCAGCCCCAGCATTTT	CASSQDPGATQPQHF